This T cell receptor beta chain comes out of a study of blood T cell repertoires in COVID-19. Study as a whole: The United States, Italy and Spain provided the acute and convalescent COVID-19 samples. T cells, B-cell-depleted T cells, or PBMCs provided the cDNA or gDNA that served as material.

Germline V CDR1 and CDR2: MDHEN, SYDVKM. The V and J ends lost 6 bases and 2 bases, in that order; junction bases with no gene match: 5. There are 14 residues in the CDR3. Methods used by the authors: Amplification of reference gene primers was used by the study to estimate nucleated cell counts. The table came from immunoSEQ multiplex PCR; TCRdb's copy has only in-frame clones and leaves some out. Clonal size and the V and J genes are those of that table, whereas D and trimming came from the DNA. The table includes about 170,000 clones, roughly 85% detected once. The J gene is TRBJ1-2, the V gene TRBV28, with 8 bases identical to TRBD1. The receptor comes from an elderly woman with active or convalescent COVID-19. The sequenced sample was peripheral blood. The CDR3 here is CASRPQGGNYGYTF. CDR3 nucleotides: TGTGCCAGCAGGCCACAGGGGGGAAACTATGGCTACACCTTC.